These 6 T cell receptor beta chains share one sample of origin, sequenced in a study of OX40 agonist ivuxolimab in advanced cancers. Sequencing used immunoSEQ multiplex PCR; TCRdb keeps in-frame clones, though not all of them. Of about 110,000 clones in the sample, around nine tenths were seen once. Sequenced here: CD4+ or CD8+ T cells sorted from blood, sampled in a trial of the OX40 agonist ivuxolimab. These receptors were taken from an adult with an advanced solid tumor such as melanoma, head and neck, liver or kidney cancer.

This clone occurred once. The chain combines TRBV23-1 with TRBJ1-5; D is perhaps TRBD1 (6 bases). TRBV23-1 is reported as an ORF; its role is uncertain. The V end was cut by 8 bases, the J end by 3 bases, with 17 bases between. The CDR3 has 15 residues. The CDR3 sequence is CASWTDKFFNQPQHF. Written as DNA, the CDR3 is TGCGCCAGCTGGACAGACAAATTCTTCAATCAGCCCCAGCATTTT.

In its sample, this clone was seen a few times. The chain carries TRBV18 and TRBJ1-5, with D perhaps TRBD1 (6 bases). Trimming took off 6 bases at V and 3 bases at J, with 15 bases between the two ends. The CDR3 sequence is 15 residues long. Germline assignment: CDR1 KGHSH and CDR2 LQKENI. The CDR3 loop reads CASSTNTGNNQPQHF. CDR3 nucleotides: TGTGCCAGCTCGACGAATACAGGGAACAATCAGCCCCAGCATTTT.

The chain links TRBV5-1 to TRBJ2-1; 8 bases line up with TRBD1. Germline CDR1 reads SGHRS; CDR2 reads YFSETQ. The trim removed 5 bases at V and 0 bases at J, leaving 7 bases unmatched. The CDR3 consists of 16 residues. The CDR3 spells CASSYGQGSSYNEQFF. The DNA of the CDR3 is TGCGCCAGCAGTTACGGACAGGGAAGCTCCTACAATGAGCAGTTCTTC.

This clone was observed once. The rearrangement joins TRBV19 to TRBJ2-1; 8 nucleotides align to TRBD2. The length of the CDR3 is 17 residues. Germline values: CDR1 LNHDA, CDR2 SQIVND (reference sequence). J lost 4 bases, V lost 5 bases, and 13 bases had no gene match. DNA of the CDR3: TGTGCCAGTAGTCCCGGGACTAGAGGCCTAGTTTACAATGAGCAGTTCTTC. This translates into CASSPGTRGLVYNEQFF.

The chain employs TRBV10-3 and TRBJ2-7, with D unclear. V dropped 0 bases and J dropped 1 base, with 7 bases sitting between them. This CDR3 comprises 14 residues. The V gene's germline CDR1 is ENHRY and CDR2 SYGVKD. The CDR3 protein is CAISESRNSYEQYF. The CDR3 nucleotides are TGTGCCATCAGTGAGTCAAGGAATTCCTACGAGCAGTACTTC.

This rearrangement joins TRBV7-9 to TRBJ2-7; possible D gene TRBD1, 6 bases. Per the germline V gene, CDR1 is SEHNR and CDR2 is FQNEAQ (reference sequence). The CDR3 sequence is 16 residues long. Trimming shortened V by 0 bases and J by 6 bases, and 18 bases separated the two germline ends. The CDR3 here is CASSLASGMGASEQYF. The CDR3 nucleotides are TGTGCCAGCAGCTTAGCGTCAGGGATGGGGGCATCCGAGCAGTACTTC.